Ten or more counts support the clone carrying this T cell receptor (beta chain). No antigen is known for it. The time point here: persistent/refractory GD, antithyroid drugs over 5 years with positive TRAb. TCR sequences were obtained from RNA taken from PBMCs. Patients came from an endocrinology department in Xi'an, China. Germline lookup yields CDR1 SNHLY and CDR2 FYNNEI. V gave up 10 bases and J gave up 7 bases; unmatched junction bases: 5. The CDR3 contains 11 residues. This entry comes from a study of regulatory T cells in long-lasting Graves disease. Study outcomes and limitations: TRBV28, TRBJ1-2 and TRBJ2-5 emerged as the favored segments in persistent disease.

To make TCR beta libraries, researchers used iRepertoire HTBI primers and Arm-PCR of CDR3 regions. MiXCR, applied by TCRdb to the multiplex PCR reads, yields one record per CDR3 protein. The data show 400,000 to 500,000 distinct CDR3 sequences, with 20% to 25% seen just once and 7.1% held by the top ten. The J gene is TRBJ1-1, the V gene TRBV2; 8 bases align to TRBD1. Specimen: peripheral blood mononuclear cells (PBMCs), collected when the disease was refractory, from a patient treated with antithyroid drugs. This receptor was taken from a female donor with Graves disease. CDR3 DNA: TGTGCCACAGGACAGGGTGGTGAAGCTTTCTTT. This gives the protein CATGQGGEAFF.